These 10 T cell receptor beta chains share one sample of origin, sequenced in a study of cytomegalovirus exposure and HLA in healthy donors. PCR was performed using 60 Vbeta and 13 Jbeta primers. Generated by immunoSEQ multiplex PCR, the TCRdb table keeps only in-frame clones and is missing some. The repertoire includes about 180,000 clones, approximately 80% of them detected once, and around 1.3% sits in the top ten. The specimen was PBMCs. These receptors all stem from a boy younger than 10 in good health and CMV-seronegative.

The J gene is TRBJ2-7, the V gene TRBV2; TRBD2 is a possible D gene (7 bases). Germline V gene sequence: CDR1 SNHLY, CDR2 FYNNEI. V was shortened by 8 bases and J by 2 bases, with 13 bases between the two germline ends. The CDR3 has 13 amino acids. The CDR3 is CASGPGGPYEQYV. The CDR3 DNA reads TGTGCCAGCGGCCCGGGGGGCCCCTACGAGCAGTACGTC.

The chain employs TRBV29-1 and TRBJ1-1; possible D gene TRBD1, 5 bases. Germline V gives CDR1 SQVTM, CDR2 ANQGSEA. This CDR3 comprises 14 residues. CDR3 DNA: TGCACCATAAGGGCCATATCCCGGGGGACTGAAGCTTTCTTT. It yields the protein CTIRAISRGTEAFF.

The chain is built from TRBV19 and TRBJ1-1, with 7 bases matching TRBD1. J lost 11 bases, V lost 2 bases, and 5 bases had no gene match. The CDR3 loop spans 12 amino acids. CDR1 LNHDA and CDR2 SQIVND come from the germline V gene (reference sequence). CDR3 region: CASSIKQGKAFF. CDR3 DNA sequence: TGTGCCAGTAGTATAAAACAGGGGAAGGCTTTCTTT.

Concerning this clone: Germline is not matched at one junction end, which may reflect a read error. The genes are TRBV23-1 and TRBJ2-5; D is undetermined. TRBV23-1 is treated as an ORF (open reading frame) with a function not yet certain. This CDR3 region has 13 residues. CDR3 in amino acids: CASSQSLEETQYF. The CDR3 nucleotides read TGCGCTAGCAGTCAATCGTTGGAGGAGACCCAGTACTTC.

This sequence joins TRBV11-2 and TRBJ1-1; a weak D match, TRBD1 (6 bases). CDR1 is SGHAT and CDR2 is FQNNGV in the germline V gene. V lost 5 bases and J 4 bases, leaving 11 bases between the germline ends. The CDR3 runs 13 residues. The CDR3 loop is CASSPDRATEAFF. The CDR3 bases are TGTGCCAGCAGCCCGGACAGAGCCACTGAAGCTTTCTTT.

The chain couples TRBV19 to TRBJ2-5; the match to TRBD2 covers 14 bases. With 2 bases clipped from V and 3 bases from J, the junction kept 2 bases outside the gene matches. The CDR3 has 16 amino acids. The germline V gene encodes CDR1 LNHDA and CDR2 SQIVND (reference sequence). CDR3 residues: CASSIRGLAGEETQYF. The CDR3 nucleotides read TGTGCCAGTAGTATAAGGGGACTAGCGGGGGAAGAGACCCAGTACTTC.

V is TRBV7-2 and J is TRBJ2-3; 8 bases agree with TRBD2. The length of the CDR3 is 15 residues. V dropped 1 base and J dropped 5; count of bases not matched to a gene: 5. Germline CDR1 and CDR2: SGHTA and FQGNSA. CDR3: CASSLGGGGLDTQYF. Written as DNA, the CDR3 is TGTGCCAGCAGCTTAGGAGGCGGGGGGTTAGATACGCAGTATTTT.

This chain joins TRBV29-1 and TRBJ2-7; possibly TRBD1 for D (6 bases). Trimming took off 3 bases at V and 3 bases at J, with 15 bases between the two ends. The germline gives CDR1 SQVTM, CDR2 ANQGSEA. The CDR3 is made up of 14 amino acids. CDR3 amino acids: CSVDLVGTNYEQYF. Here the CDR3 DNA reads TGCAGCGTTGATCTGGTAGGGACAAACTACGAGCAGTACTTC.

The chain carries TRBV15 and TRBJ2-1, with 7 bases matching TRBD2. The CDR3 totals 15 residues. Germline values: CDR1 LNHNV, CDR2 YYDKDF (reference sequence). V trimming: 1 base; J trimming: 4 bases; junction bases outside the gene matches: 4. The CDR3 DNA sequence: TGTGCCACCAGCAGAGCGGGGGGTGGATACAATGAGCAGTTCTTC. Translating it yields CATSRAGGGYNEQFF.

The chain carries TRBV4-3 and TRBJ2-7, with 7 bases matching TRBD1. Trimming took 1 base from V and 4 from J; bases not matched to a gene: 7. CDR1 LGHNA and CDR2 YSLEER come from the germline V gene. The length of the CDR3 is 15 residues. The CDR3 DNA is TGCGCCAGCAGCCAAGTAGGGACAGCGAGTTACGAGCAGTACTTC. It yields the protein CASSQVGTASYEQYF.